The T cell receptor (beta chain) described here comes from a study of T cells in Graves' hyperthyroidism and ophthalmopathy. Study observations and caveats: The authors' 13 V-J model separated ophthalmopathy from stable hyperthyroidism.

Newly diagnosed patients aged 18 to 65 had hyperthyroidism of under 2 months' duration. Note on this clonotype: As yet, its antigen is unknown. Compared with germline, one end of the junction differs, possibly owing to a read error.

The CDR3 is 14 amino acids. Germline assignment: CDR1 SGHRS and CDR2 YFSETQ. RNA transcripts gave rise to amplified TCR beta CDR3 regions. RT-PCR in the first round (using the HTBI primer set) targeted the TCR CDR3. Each CDR3 protein is one row after TCRdb ran MiXCR on the multiplex PCR reads. Here the sample spans 210,000 or so distinct CDR3 sequences, 15% to 20% being singletons. Sequenced: blood. The clonotype originates from a man aged 45-65 years with Graves' hyperthyroidism. The chain is built from TRBV5-1 and TRBJ2-1, with D perhaps TRBD2 (5 bases). The CDR3 region has the DNA TGCGCCAGCAGCTCTGGGAGTCAAATCAATGAGCAGCTCTTC. Residues: CASSSGSQINEQLF.